This record concerns one TCR beta chain sequence. The entry originates in a study of blood T cell repertoires in COVID-19. Study background: The United States, Italy and Spain were the sources of the acute and convalescent COVID-19 samples. In each case, the material was cDNA or gDNA derived from T cells, B-cell-depleted T cells, or PBMCs.

In the source study's methods: Reference gene primer amplification in the assay estimated nucleated cell counts. Here immunoSEQ multiplex PCR was the method, and the copy in TCRdb shows in-frame clones only, minus some. V, J and clone size derive from that table, while D and trimming were established from the DNA sequence. Of about 130,000 clones listed, 70% to 85% are singletons. The CDR3 has 15 amino acids. CDR1 SGDLS and CDR2 YYNGEE come from the germline V gene. V was cut by 4 bases and J by 4 bases, with 17 bases left in between. The chain has TRBV9 and TRBJ1-2, with D perhaps matching TRBD1 (6 bases). This clonotype was sampled from a woman aged 55-70 years with acute or convalescent COVID-19. The material sequenced was peripheral blood. CDR3 loop: CASSTPGHRLYGYTF. As DNA, the CDR3 is TGTGCCAGCAGCACTCCGGGACATCGCCTCTATGGCTACACCTTC.